This T cell receptor beta chain was observed in a study of blood T cell repertoires in COVID-19. Study-level background: Sample material is recorded as cDNA or gDNA derived from T cells, B-cell-depleted T cells, or PBMCs.

To note about this clone: The same CDR3 can be traced to other DNA sequences in this sample.

Participants were aged about 18 to 100 years from approximately 24 US areas. From germline, CDR1 is LNHDA and CDR2 SQIVND (reference sequence). The V segment lost 3 bases and the J segment 2 bases; nucleotides outside the gene matches: 1. The CDR3 extends over 14 amino acids. Here immunoSEQ multiplex PCR was the method, and the copy in TCRdb shows in-frame clones only, minus some. This sample has 110,000 to 150,000 clones, with about 80% found just once. The specimen was PBMCs or T cells enriched from blood (not recorded which). V is TRBV19 and J is TRBJ1-5, with 7 bases aligning to TRBD1. This receptor was obtained from a woman between 18 and 29 years old who had been exposed to COVID-19. The CDR3 region is CASSIGQGNQPQHF. Here the CDR3 DNA reads TGTGCCAGTAGTATCGGACAGGGCAATCAGCCCCAGCATTTT. Full variable domain (remainder filled in from reference TRBV19 and TRBJ1-5): DGGITQSPKYLFRKEGQNVTLSCEQNLNHDAMYWYRQDPGQGLRLIYYSQIVNDFQKGDIAEGYSVSREKKESFPLTVTSAQKNPTAFYLCASSIGQGNQPQHFGDGTRLSIL.